One sample yielded the 22 T cell receptor beta chains listed below, sequenced in a study of blood T cell repertoires in COVID-19. Sequencing was performed with immunoSEQ multiplex PCR; in TCRdb, only in-frame clones are kept and a portion is missing. The sample has about 170,000 clones, more than 70% seen once. What was sequenced was peripheral blood. The source of these receptors is a man aged 18-30 years with active or convalescent COVID-19.

V usage is TRBV2 and J usage is TRBJ2-3; D is perhaps TRBD2 (5 bases). Per germline, CDR1 SNHLY and CDR2 FYNNEI. The CDR3 has 13 amino acids. The ends were cut back, 7 bases at V and 8 bases at J, with 16 bases in the middle. Written as DNA, the CDR3 is TGTGCCAGCAAGAGAGGGTACGGATCTACGCAGTATTTT. It encodes CASKRGYGSTQYF.

The table lists this clone with a count of one. The chain couples TRBV2 to TRBJ1-6, with 7 bases that match TRBD1. Trimming cost V 4 bases and J 4 bases; bases outside gene matches: 13. This CDR3 has 18 amino acids. The germline V gene encodes CDR1 SNHLY and CDR2 FYNNEI. CDR3 sequence reads: CASSGPRGVGPYNSPLHF. In DNA form, the CDR3 reads TGTGCCAGCAGTGGCCCCAGGGGGGTCGGCCCTTATAATTCACCCCTCCACTTT. Full variable domain (rest looked up from reference TRBV2 and TRBJ1-6): EPEVTQTPSHQVTQMGQEVILRCVPISNHLYFYWYRQILGQKVEFLVSFYNNEISEKSEIFDDQFSVERPDGSNFTLKIRSTKLEDSAMYFCASSGPRGVGPYNSPLHFGNGTRLTVT.

This clone was recorded once. The V gene is TRBV7-2, the J gene TRBJ1-4; 7 bases align to TRBD1. The CDR3 runs to 15 residues. The V gene's germline CDR1 is SGHTA and CDR2 FQGNSA. V lost 2 bases, J lost 4 bases, and 4 bases stayed unmatched. CDR3 protein: CASSLRTGGNEKLFF. The CDR3 bases are TGTGCCAGCAGCTTACGGACAGGCGGTAATGAAAAACTGTTTTTT.

The chain joins TRBV7-6 to TRBJ2-2, with D hard to call. This CDR3 has 13 amino acids. In germline, CDR1 is SGHVS, CDR2 FNYEAQ. V was pared by 5 bases and J by 6 bases, with 10 bases between. The DNA for the CDR3 is TGTGCCAGCAGCCCCCAATTCCCCGGGGAGCTGTTTTTT. Amino acids: CASSPQFPGELFF.

The sample holds one count of this clone. The chain combines TRBV5-1 with TRBJ2-5; 14 bases map to TRBD2. Germline lookup yields CDR1 SGHRS and CDR2 YFSETQ. CDR3 length equals 15 residues. The V segment lost 4 bases and the J segment 5 bases; nucleotides outside the gene matches: 4. The CDR3 DNA sequence: TGCGCCAGCAGCCACGGGACTAGCGGGAGTGAGACCCAGTACTTC. Its translation: CASSHGTSGSETQYF.

This chain joins TRBV28 and TRBJ1-6; TRBD1 might be the D (5 bases). The germline V gene has CDR1 MDHEN and CDR2 SYDVKM. Trimming stripped 5 bases from V and 6 bases from J, with 17 bases between. The CDR3 length is 16 residues. DNA of the CDR3: TGTGCCAGCAGTCTGTTTATTGGGACTGCTAATTCACCCCTCCACTTT. Translating it yields CASSLFIGTANSPLHF.

The chain links TRBV4-2 to TRBJ2-1; TRBD2 might be the D (6 bases). The CDR3 contains 21 residues. Germline CDR1 and CDR2: LGHNA and YNFKEQ. The V end was cut by 1 base, the J end by 10 bases, with 35 bases between. The CDR3 is CASSQGRGKGSGRASQYEQFF. The DNA for the CDR3 is TGTGCCAGCAGCCAAGGTCGGGGAAAGGGTAGCGGACGAGCTTCTCAATACGAGCAGTTCTTC.

The chain has TRBV7-2 and TRBJ1-2; D might be TRBD1 (6 bases). CDR3 length: 14 residues. V was cut by 3 bases and J by 7 bases, with 15 bases left in between. Looked up from germline, CDR1 is SGHTA and CDR2 is FQGNSA. In DNA, the CDR3 is TGTGCCAGCAGCTTCGGGACAACAACAAGTGGCTACACCTTC. Translated, it gives CASSFGTTTSGYTF.

The rearrangement joins TRBV7-2 to TRBJ2-7; D gene unclear. The CDR3 consists of 14 residues. Germline V gives CDR1 SGHTA, CDR2 FQGNSA. V shed 6 bases and J shed 0 bases, with 12 bases lying between them. The CDR3 bases are TGTGCCAGCAGTTCCCACTGGAGCTCCTACGAGCAGTACTTC. Amino acid sequence: CASSSHWSSYEQYF.

The sample holds many counts of this clone. The CDR3 DNA reads as TGTGCCAGCAGCTTATTATTGGGCAGCAAAGGTTCCTACGAGCAGTACTTC. Residues: CASSLLLGSKGSYEQYF. The rearrangement uses TRBV7-2 and TRBJ2-7; unclear D gene. V lost 2 bases and J lost 1, with 18 bases in between. CDR3 length equals 17 residues. From germline, CDR1 is SGHTA and CDR2 FQGNSA.

The genes are TRBV5-1 and TRBJ1-1; D ambiguous. CDR1 and CDR2 from the germline V gene are SGHRS and YFSETQ. Between the trimmed V and J ends, which lost 0 bases and 7 bases, there was a span of 10 bases. This CDR3 contains 13 residues. The CDR3 DNA follows: TGCGCCAGCAGCTTGGGTGGAGGGCTTGAAGCTTTCTTT. Translating it yields CASSLGGGLEAFF. Full variable domain (rest looked up from reference TRBV5-1 and TRBJ1-1): KAGVTQTPRYLIKTRGQQVTLSCSPISGHRSVSWYQQTPGQGLQFLFEYFSETQRNKGNFPGRFSGRQFSNSRSEMNVSTLELGDSALYLCASSLGGGLEAFFGQGTRLTVV.

This clone occurred once. The rearrangement links TRBV27 to TRBJ2-3, with D hard to call. Trimming left V 5 bases short and J 0 bases short, with 12 bases between. CDR3 length: 15 amino acids. CDR1 and CDR2 from the germline V gene are MNHEY and SMNVEV (reference sequence). CDR3 in amino acids: CASSPLAASTDTQYF. The CDR3 DNA sequence: TGTGCCAGCAGTCCCCTGGCAGCGAGCACAGATACGCAGTATTTT.

The genes are TRBV7-2 and TRBJ2-7; 12 bases line up with TRBD2. CDR1 and CDR2 from the germline V gene are SGHTA and FQGNSA. V lost 1 base and J lost 11; bases outside the gene matches: 3. The CDR3 runs to 13 residues. The CDR3 here is CASSLETSGSKYF. The CDR3 DNA follows: TGTGCCAGCAGCTTAGAGACTAGCGGGAGCAAGTACTTC.

The chain recombines TRBV2 with TRBJ2-7; TRBD1 might be the D (5 bases). Trimming took 6 bases from V and 3 from J, leaving 9 bases between them. The CDR3 loop spans 12 amino acids. Per germline, CDR1 SNHLY and CDR2 FYNNEI. The CDR3 sequence is CASSLQDYEQYF. The CDR3 bases are TGTGCCAGCAGCCTACAGGACTACGAGCAGTACTTC. Looking up the rest from reference TRBV2 and TRBJ2-7 gives the full variable domain: EPEVTQTPSHQVTQMGQEVILRCVPISNHLYFYWYRQILGQKVEFLVSFYNNEISEKSEIFDDQFSVERPDGSNFTLKIRSTKLEDSAMYFCASSLQDYEQYFGPGTRLTVT.

The chain has TRBV2 and TRBJ2-3; the match to TRBD1 covers 9 bases. V gave up 5 bases and J gave up 6 bases; unmatched junction bases: 3. Germline V gene lookup returns CDR1 SNHLY and CDR2 FYNNEI. This CDR3 comprises 13 residues. Written as DNA, the CDR3 is TGTGCCAGCAGTAGGGACAGGGACGATACGCAGTATTTT. This sequence encodes CASSRDRDDTQYF.

CDR3 region: CASLAGGYNEQFF. Here the CDR3 DNA reads TGTGCCAGTCTAGCGGGAGGGTACAATGAGCAGTTCTTC. The genes are TRBV6-5 and TRBJ2-1; 12 bases align to TRBD2. CDR1 and CDR2 from the germline V gene are MNHEY and SVGAGI. The V segment lost 9 bases and the J segment 4 bases; nucleotides outside the gene matches: 1. The CDR3 is 13 amino acids.

This chain connects TRBV6-5 to TRBJ2-1; 9 bases agree with TRBD2. Germline trimming cut 6 bases from V and 0 bases from J; bases unmatched to any gene: 3. Germline CDR1 is MNHEY and CDR2 is SVGAGI. This CDR3 has 15 residues. The CDR3 sequence: CASSLSGSSYNEQFF. The DNA of the CDR3 is TGTGCCAGCAGCCTTAGCGGGAGCTCCTACAATGAGCAGTTCTTC.

J is TRBJ2-5 and V is TRBV5-4; 15 nucleotides agree with TRBD2. Trimming at V came to 3 bases and at J to 0 bases, leaving 3 bases not matched to a gene. This CDR3 has 17 amino acids. The germline gives CDR1 SGHNT, CDR2 YYREEE (reference sequence). In DNA form, the CDR3 reads TGTGCCAGCAGCTCCGGACTAGCGGGGGGGTACCAAGAGACCCAGTACTTC. It specifies CASSSGLAGGYQETQYF.

This sequence joins TRBV18 and TRBJ2-7; 14 bases line up with TRBD2. Per the germline V gene, CDR1 is KGHSH and CDR2 is LQKENI. The CDR3 consists of 15 residues. V shed 1 base, J shed 5 bases, and the junction held 1 base outside the gene matches. CDR3 nucleotide sequence: TGTGCCAGCTCACCACAGGGACTAGCGGGAGACGAGCAGTACTTC. Translating it yields CASSPQGLAGDEQYF.

This clone was seen just once. The chain employs TRBV14 and TRBJ1-6, with D maybe TRBD1 (5 bases). Looked up from germline, CDR1 is SGHDN and CDR2 is FVKESK. Trimming stripped 0 bases from V and 14 bases from J, with 20 bases between. This CDR3 contains 16 residues. The CDR3 DNA reads as TGTGCCAGCAGCCAAGATCTGGGGGGAAGTTCCACATCCCTCCACTTT. This translates into CASSQDLGGSSTSLHF.

The V call is TRBV3-1 (or the pseudogene TRBV3-2), the J call TRBJ1-2, with D unclear. Germline-derived CDR1 and CDR2 are LGHDT and YNNKEL (reference sequence). V lost 1 base and J lost 7, with 10 bases in between. The CDR3 is made up of 13 amino acids. CDR3 amino acids: CASSQGAVTGYTF. The CDR3 DNA is TGTGCCAGCAGCCAAGGGGCAGTGACTGGCTACACCTTC.

The CDR3 DNA reads TGTGCCAGCAGCTTCCTACTAGCCGTGAGCTCCTACGAGCAGTACTTC. Translated, it gives CASSFLLAVSSYEQYF. V usage is TRBV11-2 and J usage is TRBJ2-7; D might be TRBD2 (6 bases). Germline assignment: CDR1 SGHAT and CDR2 FQNNGV. V was pared by 3 bases and J by 0 bases, with 15 bases between. The CDR3 contains 16 residues.